This T cell receptor beta chain comes out of a study of blood T cell repertoires in COVID-19. Study-wide context: Samples of COVID-19 (acute and convalescent) were obtained from the United States, Italy and Spain. PBMCs, B-cell-depleted T cells, or T cells provided the cDNA or gDNA that made up the material.

The CDR3 spans 14 residues. Deletions cut 7 bases from V and 8 bases from J, with 15 bases between. Assay used: immunoSEQ multiplex PCR; TCRdb lists only in-frame clones, some missing. The sample lists fewer than 180,000 clones; 87% were seen once. This chain joins TRBV23-1 and TRBJ1-6, with D perhaps matching TRBD1 (5 bases). TRBV23-1 is an ORF, and what it does is uncertain. The sample comprised peripheral blood. The TCR comes from an older woman with active or convalescent COVID-19. CDR3 sequence: CASMRRGDDSPLHF. In nucleotides, the CDR3 is TGCGCCAGCATGAGGAGGGGCGATGATTCACCCCTCCACTTT.